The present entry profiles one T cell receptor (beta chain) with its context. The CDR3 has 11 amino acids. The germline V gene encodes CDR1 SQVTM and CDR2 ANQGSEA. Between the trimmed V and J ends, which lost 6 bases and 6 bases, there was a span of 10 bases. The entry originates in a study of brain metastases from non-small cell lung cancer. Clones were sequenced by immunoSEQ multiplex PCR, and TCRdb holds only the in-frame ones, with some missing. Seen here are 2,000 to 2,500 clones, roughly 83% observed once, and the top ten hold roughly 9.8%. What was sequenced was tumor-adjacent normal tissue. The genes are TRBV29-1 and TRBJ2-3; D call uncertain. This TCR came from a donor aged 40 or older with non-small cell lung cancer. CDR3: CSVRPRDTQYF. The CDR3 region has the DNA TGCAGCGTCCGCCCTAGGGATACGCAGTATTTT.